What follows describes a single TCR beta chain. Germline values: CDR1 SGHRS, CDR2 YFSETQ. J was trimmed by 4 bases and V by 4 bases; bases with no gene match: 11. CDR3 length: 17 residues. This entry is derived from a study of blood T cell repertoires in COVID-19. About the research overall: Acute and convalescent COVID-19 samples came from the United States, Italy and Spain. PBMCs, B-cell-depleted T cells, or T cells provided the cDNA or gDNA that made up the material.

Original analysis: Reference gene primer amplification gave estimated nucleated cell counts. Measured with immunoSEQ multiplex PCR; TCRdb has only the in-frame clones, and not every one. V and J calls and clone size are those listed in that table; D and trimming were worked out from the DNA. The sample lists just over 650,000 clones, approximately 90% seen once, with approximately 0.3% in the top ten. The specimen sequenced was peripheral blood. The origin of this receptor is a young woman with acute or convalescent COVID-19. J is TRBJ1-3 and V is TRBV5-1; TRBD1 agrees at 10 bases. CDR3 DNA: TGCGCCAGCAGCCCTTACCCGGGACAGGGGTTAGGAAACACCATATATTTT. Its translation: CASSPYPGQGLGNTIYF.